The subject of this entry is one TCR beta chain. The CDR3 consists of 16 residues. Trimming cost V 4 bases and J 3 bases; bases outside gene matches: 5. Germline loops: CDR1 SGHRS, CDR2 YFSETQ. The data belong to a study of blood T cell repertoires in COVID-19. Study in general: Some COVID-19 samples were acute and others convalescent; all came from the United States, Italy and Spain. Sources were T cells, B-cell-depleted T cells, or PBMCs; the material itself was cDNA or gDNA.

Repertoires were generated with immunoSEQ multiplex PCR, while TCRdb's copy carries only in-frame clones and drops some. The sample yields about 41,000 clones, 70% to 85% seen once. The receptor comes from an older woman with acute or convalescent COVID-19. The material sequenced was peripheral blood. The V call is TRBV5-1, the J call TRBJ2-1; 12 bases agree with TRBD2. This chain's CDR3 is CASSLRTSGVYNEQFF. In nucleotides, the CDR3 is TGCGCCAGCAGCCTACGGACTAGCGGGGTCTACAATGAGCAGTTCTTC.